A selection of T cell receptor beta chains follows, all from one sample in a study of cytomegalovirus exposure and HLA in healthy donors. Sequencing used immunoSEQ multiplex PCR; TCRdb keeps in-frame clones, though not all of them. The sample lists about 200,000 clones; about 78% were seen once. The specimen was PBMCs. The source of these receptors is a male donor in good health and CMV-seronegative. The CDR3 runs from the conserved cysteine through the conserved F or W. The D gene is left open where the match is weak. A clone size is listed for some rows: how often the clone was seen (once, few, many), or a class if it is expanded.

j_gene	abundance	d_gene	v_gene	CDR3nt	CDR3aa
TRBJ1-4	NA	NA	TRBV28	TGTGCCAGCTTCAGGGCGTCGCCACCGGTAAAACTGTTTTTT	CASFRASPPVKLFF
TRBJ2-1	NA	TRBD2	TRBV30	TGTGCCTGGATGACTAGCGGGAGGGCCAGGAATGAGCAGTTCTTC	CAWMTSGRARNEQFF
TRBJ2-1	NA	NA	TRBV27	TGTGCCAGCAGTTTCGGGGTTAGCGGCCCAAGCTCCTACAATGAGCAGTTCTTC	CASSFGVSGPSSYNEQFF
TRBJ2-7	NA	NA	TRBV11-3	TGTGCCAGCAGCTTGGAACCGGGGAAGCTTCGACGCTACGAGCAGTACTTC	CASSLEPGKLRRYEQYF
TRBJ2-7	once	TRBD2	TRBV4-1	TGCGCCAGCAGCCAAGGCGGGAGCTACGAGCAGTACTTC	CASSQGGSYEQYF
TRBJ1-5	NA	TRBD1	TRBV27	TGTGCCAGCAGACAAACAGGGGGCAGTAGCAATCAGCCCCAGCATTTT	CASRQTGGSSNQPQHF
TRBJ2-7	NA	NA	TRBV28	TGTGCCAGCAGTTTTTTTAGCGGAGCCACCTACGAGCAGTACTTC	CASSFFSGATYEQYF
TRBJ2-2	NA	TRBD1	TRBV7-3	TGTGCCAGCAGCCTAACGACAGGGACGCGCACCGGGGAGCTGTTTTTT	CASSLTTGTRTGELFF
TRBJ2-3	NA	TRBD2	TRBV7-3	TGTGCCAGCAGCGCTACACTAGCGACAGATACGCAGTATTTT	CASSATLATDTQYF
TRBJ2-3	NA	TRBD2	TRBV15	TGTGCCACCAGCAGAGATGGCGGGAGCCCCACAGATACGCAGTATTTT	CATSRDGGSPTDTQYF
TRBJ2-7	NA	TRBD1	TRBV4-1	TGCGCCAGCAGCCAACCGGGACAGGGGATCCACGAGCAGTACTTC	CASSQPGQGIHEQYF
TRBJ1-1	few	NA	TRBV9	TGTGCCAGCAGCGTCGAGACAGGAGGTACTGAAGCTTTCTTT	CASSVETGGTEAFF
TRBJ1-3	NA	NA	TRBV5-5	TGTGCCAGCAGCTTGGGAGGTTATGGAAACACCATATATTTT	CASSLGGYGNTIYF
TRBJ2-7	NA	TRBD1	TRBV29-1	TGCAGCGTTCGGACAGGGGCCTACGAGCAGTACTTC	CSVRTGAYEQYF
TRBJ2-5	NA	TRBD2	TRBV11-2	TGTGCCAGCAGCTCGACTAGCGGGATGGGGGAGACCCAGTACTTC	CASSSTSGMGETQYF
TRBJ1-3	NA	NA	TRBV6-5	TGTGCCAGCAGTTCCCCTCTTAGCTCTGGAAACACCATATATTTT	CASSSPLSSGNTIYF
TRBJ2-1	few	NA	TRBV7-3	TGTGCCAGCAGCACTGACCTAGCTCGGGAGCAGTTCTTC	CASSTDLAREQFF
TRBJ2-1	NA	TRBD2	TRBV6-6	TGTGCCAGCACCTACTGGAAAGGGAGGGGCAATGAGCAGTTCTTC	CASTYWKGRGNEQFF
TRBJ1-2	once	TRBD1	TRBV2	TGTGCCGGAAACCGGGACAGGGAAGTCATTAGGGACTATGGCTACACCTTC	CAGNRDREVIRDYGYTF
TRBJ1-1	NA	TRBD1	TRBV29-1	TGCAGCGTTTATAGACAGGGACAGAACACTGAAGCTTTCTTT	CSVYRQGQNTEAFF
TRBJ2-1	NA	TRBD2	TRBV7-3	TGTGCCAGCAGTCCCGGGACTAAGTTTGAGCAGTTCTTC	CASSPGTKFEQFF
TRBJ2-7	NA	TRBD2	TRBV5-6	TGTGCCAGCAGCGATGTTCGGACTAGCGCTGGCTACGAGCAGCACTTC	CASSDVRTSAGYEQHF
TRBJ1-1	NA	NA	TRBV19	TGTGCCAGTATAGGGGGTTTAACTGAAGCTTTCTTT	CASIGGLTEAFF
TRBJ2-1	NA	NA	TRBV9	TGTGCCAGCAGCCGCCTTGACAGTTTCGGCAATGAGCAGTTCTTC	CASSRLDSFGNEQFF
TRBJ1-1	NA	NA	TRBV6-5	TGTGCCAGCAGCAGCGGGGGCTTGAACACTGAAGCTTTCTTT	CASSSGGLNTEAFF
TRBJ2-7	NA	TRBD1	TRBV7-9	TGTGCCAGCAGCCGACAGGGGCCCCTCTACGAGCAGTACTTC	CASSRQGPLYEQYF
TRBJ2-5	NA	NA	TRBV29-1	TGCAGCGCCGACCGGGCAGGGGTAAAGACCCAGTACTTC	CSADRAGVKTQYF
TRBJ2-2	NA	TRBD2	TRBV2	TGTGCCAGCAGTGACGGACTAGCCCTTTCAGTCGGCGGGGAGCTGTTTTTT	CASSDGLALSVGGELFF
TRBJ2-7	NA	NA	TRBV2	TGTGCCAGCAGTGGGATCAGGGACAAGGGGCCCTACGAGCAGTACTTC	CASSGIRDKGPYEQYF
TRBJ1-1	few	TRBD1	TRBV2	TGTGCCAGCTCCCGGGACAGGGGCCCGAACACTGAAGCTTTCTTT	CASSRDRGPNTEAFF
TRBJ2-5	NA	NA	TRBV5-1	TGCGCCAGCACAGGAGGTGGACCTCTGGAGACCCAGTACTTC	CASTGGGPLETQYF
TRBJ2-1	NA	NA	TRBV18	TGTGCCAGCGATGAGACACCCTCCTACAATGAGCAGTTCTTC	CASDETPSYNEQFF
TRBJ2-1	NA	TRBD1	TRBV11-2	TGTGCCAGCAGCCGGTCAGGGGGCTCCTACAATGAGCAGTTCTTC	CASSRSGGSYNEQFF
TRBJ2-7	NA	TRBD1	TRBV13	TGTGCCAGCAGCCGGGACAGCTACGAGCAGTACTTC	CASSRDSYEQYF
TRBJ1-5	once	TRBD1	TRBV5-5	TGTGCCAGCAGCTCCCTCGGGACAGGTCTTCAGCCCCAGCATTTT	CASSSLGTGLQPQHF
TRBJ2-7	NA	TRBD2	TRBV6-1	TGTGCCAGCAGGGGGACTACCGGATTTTACGAGCAGTACTTC	CASRGTTGFYEQYF
TRBJ2-5	once	TRBD1	TRBV10-3	TGTGCCATCAGTCCGGGACAGGGGAAACAAGAGACCCAGTACTTC	CAISPGQGKQETQYF
TRBJ2-3	NA	TRBD1	TRBV18	TGTGCCAGCTCACCCTACCAGGGGGCAGATACGCAGTATTTT	CASSPYQGADTQYF
TRBJ2-7	once	TRBD2	TRBV5-1	TGCGCCAGCAGCTTGCTGCGGGAGTTAGCCTACGAGCAGTACTTC	CASSLLRELAYEQYF
TRBJ2-5	few	NA	TRBV29-1	TGCAGCGTCGGGGGTGCGGTGCAAGAGACCCAGTACTTC	CSVGGAVQETQYF